This T cell receptor beta chain was captured by sequencing in a study of T cell responses to AZD1222 COVID-19 vaccine (dated by TCRdb to the early 2020s). For the wider study: Because spike-specific TCR depth and breadth did not differ between the two schedules, AZD1222 recipients who got a second dose at roughly 4 weeks were pooled with those who got a second dose at roughly 12 weeks. A total of 233 trial participants underwent TCR sequencing, of whom nearly 210 had received two doses of AZD1222 and some 25 had received two doses of the MenACWY control vaccine. Enrollment into the trials was organized by age into subgroups of 18-55, 56-69 and 70-plus years, and those subgroups contained roughly 150, 30 and 60 TCR-sequenced participants, respectively.

Reading the label with the study, this specimen's time point is: baseline before first vaccination. Vaccinee samples were obtained from the UK trials COV001 and COV002, which included a single-blind randomized controlled phase 2/3 trial of AZD1222 (ChAdOx1 nCoV-19) in healthy adults. For TCRbeta chain sequencing, PBMC samples were collected from trial participants at day 0 and at day 28 after the second dose. What the research found in general, with its limitations: Only five or six AZD1222 recipients were SARS-CoV-2 seropositive at baseline, limiting conclusions about previously exposed vaccinees. Nearly half of unique spike-specific TCRs reportedly recognized epitopes outside regions mutated in the B.1.351 and B.1.1.7 variants. Vaccine-associated CD4 TCRs spanned the whole spike protein, with dominant responses in regions 160-218 and 743-854. Most participants were white British and females outnumbered males, and the authors suggested that clonal diversity may have been underestimated. Because no day 14 peak-response samples were available, repertoires were characterized only after the peak T cell response. A significant rise in spike-specific TCR breadth and depth was observed after two AZD1222 doses relative to day 0 and relative to MenACWY recipients. The 56-69-year group was small, and its depth increase did not reach significance, likely because of low power.

The CDR3 regions of human TCRbeta chains were subjected to immunosequencing. In the authors' own workflow: TCRs in the repertoires were compared against a reference library of SARS-CoV-2-specific TCRs that had been generated with the MIRA antigen-specificity platform. Breadth meant the fraction of unique TCRs that were SARS-CoV-2-associated, whereas depth meant the fraction of total T cells that were SARS-CoV-2-associated. Using the MIRA data, each spike-specific TCR was assigned both to the spike region to which the TCR was reactive and to a CD4 or CD8 class. Log10-transformed breadth and depth values were compared by one-way ANOVA with Sidak's multiple comparisons tests. In its TCRdb copy, this immuneACCESS table keeps in-frame sequences only and misses some clones. Where compared with another copy, unresolved V genes explain less than half of these, and the others have no known cause. D and trimming were read from the DNA, whereas the V and J calls and clone size are those reported in that table. This sample gives over 95,000 clones in total; more than 85% of them show up just once. The leading ten clones occupy 6.5% to 8% of the sample.

This clone was counted a single time. Its cognate antigen has yet to be identified. One base away there is no much larger clone; base qualities are not given. CDR1 and CDR2 were assigned from the germline V gene as SGHTA and FQGTGA. The germline ends are 18 bases apart after V is trimmed by 5 bases and J by 4 bases. Taken from cysteine to phenylalanine, the CDR3 has 16 residues. Only the CDR3 DNA stays, 48 bases, in frame from base 1. The specimen comprised peripheral blood, sampled on day 0 of AZD1222 vaccination. The origin of this receptor is an adult in good health. The chain couples TRBV7-3 to TRBJ1-5; TRBD1 is a weak D gene call, 6 bases matching. Read as DNA, the sequence is TGTGCCAGCAGCCCTTCTATCGTACAGGGTAATCAGCCCCAGCATTTT. It translates as CASSPSIVQGNQPQHF.